The present T cell receptor beta chain was sequenced within a study of CD8 T cells in Susac syndrome. Study background: Patients with Susac syndrome were therapy-naive, on corticosteroids, or on intravenous immunoglobulin alone at blood draw. Whole-study results and caveats: The study conceded that relatively few individuals underwent its TCR sequencing and HLA analysis.

Random hexamers were used to reverse transcribe the RNA input (roughly 0.5 to 1 ug). TCRdb passed the immunoSEQ multiplex PCR reads through MiXCR, listing each CDR3 protein once. This table holds about 150,000 distinct CDR3 sequences, about 95% found once. Trimming shortened V by 4 bases and J by 0 bases, and 13 bases separated the two germline ends. The CDR3 extends over 15 amino acids. Germline V CDR1 and CDR2: SGHTA, FQGNSA. As to this clonotype: Its target is unknown.

The sequencing sample was made of CD4+ T cells from PBMCs. The genes are TRBV7-2 and TRBJ2-7; the D is unclear. This TCR derives from a human donor with Susac syndrome. CDR3 sequence: CASSSHQGFSYEQYF. CDR3 in DNA: TGTGCCAGCAGCTCCCACCAAGGCTTCTCCTACGAGCAGTACTTC.